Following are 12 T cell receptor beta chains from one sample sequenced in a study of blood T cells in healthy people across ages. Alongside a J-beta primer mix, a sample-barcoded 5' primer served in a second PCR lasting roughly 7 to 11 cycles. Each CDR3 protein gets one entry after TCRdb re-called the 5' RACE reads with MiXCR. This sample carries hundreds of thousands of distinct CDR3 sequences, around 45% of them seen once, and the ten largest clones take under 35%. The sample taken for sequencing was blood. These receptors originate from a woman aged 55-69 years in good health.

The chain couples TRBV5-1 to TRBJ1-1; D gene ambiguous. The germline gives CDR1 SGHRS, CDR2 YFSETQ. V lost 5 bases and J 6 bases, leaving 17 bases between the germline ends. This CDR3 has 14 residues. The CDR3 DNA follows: TGCGCCAGCAGGGAAATTTCTGGGTCTCCTGAAGCTTTCTTT. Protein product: CASREISGSPEAFF.

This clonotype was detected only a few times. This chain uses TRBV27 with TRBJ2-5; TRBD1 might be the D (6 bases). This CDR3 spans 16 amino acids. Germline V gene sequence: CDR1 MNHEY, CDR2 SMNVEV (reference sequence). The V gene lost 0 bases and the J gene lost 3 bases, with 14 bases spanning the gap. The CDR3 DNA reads TGTGCCAGCAGTTTATCGAAGGGACACGGAGAAGAGACCCAGTACTTC. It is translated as CASSLSKGHGEETQYF.

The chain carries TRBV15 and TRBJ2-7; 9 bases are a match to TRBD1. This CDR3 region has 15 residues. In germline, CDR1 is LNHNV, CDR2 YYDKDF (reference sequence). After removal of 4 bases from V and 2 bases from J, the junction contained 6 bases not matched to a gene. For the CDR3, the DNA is TGTGCCACCAGCATACTAGGGACAGGGACCTACGAGCAGTACTTC. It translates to CATSILGTGTYEQYF.

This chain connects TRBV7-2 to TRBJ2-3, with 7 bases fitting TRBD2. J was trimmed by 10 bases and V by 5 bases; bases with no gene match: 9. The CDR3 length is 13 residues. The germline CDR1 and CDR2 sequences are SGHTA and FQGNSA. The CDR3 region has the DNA TGTGCCAGCAGCGACGGGGGGTTGGATGCGCAGTATTTT. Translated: CASSDGGLDAQYF. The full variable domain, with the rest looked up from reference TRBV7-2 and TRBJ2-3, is GAGVSQSPSNKVTEKGKDVELRCDPISGHTALYWYRQSLGQGLEFLIYFQGNSAPDKSGLPSDRFSAERTGGSVSTLTIQRTQQEDSAVYLCASSDGGLDAQYFGPGTRLTVL.

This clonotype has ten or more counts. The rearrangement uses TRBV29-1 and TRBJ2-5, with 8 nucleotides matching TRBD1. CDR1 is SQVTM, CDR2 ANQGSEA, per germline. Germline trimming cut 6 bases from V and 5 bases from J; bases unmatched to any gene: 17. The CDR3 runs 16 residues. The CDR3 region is CSVGPGQGLGMETQYF. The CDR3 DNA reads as TGCAGCGTGGGGCCCGGACAGGGACTGGGTATGGAGACCCAGTACTTC. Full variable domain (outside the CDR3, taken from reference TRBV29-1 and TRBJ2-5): SAVISQKPSRDICQRGTSLTIQCQVDSQVTMMFWYRQQPGQSLTLIATANQGSEATYESGFVIDKFPISRPNLTFSTLTVSNMSPEDSSIYLCSVGPGQGLGMETQYFGPGTRLLVL.

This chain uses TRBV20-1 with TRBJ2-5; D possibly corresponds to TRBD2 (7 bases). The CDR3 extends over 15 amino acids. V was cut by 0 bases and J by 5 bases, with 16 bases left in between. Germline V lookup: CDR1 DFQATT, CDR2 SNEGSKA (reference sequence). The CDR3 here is CSARDGGQGGETQYF. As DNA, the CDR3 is TGCAGTGCTAGAGACGGGGGGCAGGGCGGTGAGACCCAGTACTTC.

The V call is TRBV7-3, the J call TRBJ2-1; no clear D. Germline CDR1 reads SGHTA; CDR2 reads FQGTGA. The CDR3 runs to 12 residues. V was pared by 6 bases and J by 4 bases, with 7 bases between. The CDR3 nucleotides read TGTGCCAGCAGGGCGGATTACAATGAGCAGTTCTTC. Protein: CASRADYNEQFF.

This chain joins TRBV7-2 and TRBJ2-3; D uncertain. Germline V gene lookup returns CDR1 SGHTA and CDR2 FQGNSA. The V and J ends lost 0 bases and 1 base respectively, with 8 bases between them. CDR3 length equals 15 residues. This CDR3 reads CASSLARVRTDTQYF. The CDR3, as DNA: TGTGCCAGCAGCTTAGCGAGAGTTCGCACAGATACGCAGTATTTT.

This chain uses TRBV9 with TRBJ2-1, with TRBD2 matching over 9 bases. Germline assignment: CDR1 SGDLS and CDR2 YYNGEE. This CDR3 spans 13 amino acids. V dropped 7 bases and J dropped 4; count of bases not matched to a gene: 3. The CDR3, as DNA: TGTGCCAGCGGACTAGCGCAATACAATGAGCAGTTCTTC. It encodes CASGLAQYNEQFF.

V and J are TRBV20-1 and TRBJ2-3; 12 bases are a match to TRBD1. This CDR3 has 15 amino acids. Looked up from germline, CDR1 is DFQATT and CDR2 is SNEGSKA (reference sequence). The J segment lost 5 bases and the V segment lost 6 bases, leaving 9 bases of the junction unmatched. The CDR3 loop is CSALPRDRGQDTQYF. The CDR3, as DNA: TGCAGTGCGTTGCCCCGGGACAGGGGGCAAGATACGCAGTATTTT.

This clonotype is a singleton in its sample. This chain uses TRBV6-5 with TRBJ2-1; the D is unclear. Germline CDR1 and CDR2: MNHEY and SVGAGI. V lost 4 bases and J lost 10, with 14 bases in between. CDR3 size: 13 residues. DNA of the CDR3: TGTGCCAGCAGTTTGTTGCCCTACGGCGAGCAGTTCTTC. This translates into CASSLLPYGEQFF.

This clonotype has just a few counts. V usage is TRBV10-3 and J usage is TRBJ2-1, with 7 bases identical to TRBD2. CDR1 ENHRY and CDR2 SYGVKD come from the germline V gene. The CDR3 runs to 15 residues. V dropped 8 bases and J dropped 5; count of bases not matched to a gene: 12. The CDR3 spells CAIRWGGSEDNEQFF. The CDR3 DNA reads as TGTGCCATCCGTTGGGGCGGGAGTGAAGACAATGAGCAGTTCTTC.